Given below is one TCR beta chain in context. This sample was taken from a study of blood T cell repertoires in COVID-19. The method was immunoSEQ multiplex PCR; TCRdb's version includes in-frame clones alone and lacks a portion of them. The sample consists of approximately 150,000 clones, 84% of them appearing once. Trimming removed 3 bases from V and 8 bases from J, with 11 bases in between. The CDR3 has 14 residues. The germline CDR1 and CDR2 sequences are MNHNS and SASEGT. The chain uses TRBV6-1 and TRBJ1-6; D is possibly TRBD1 (5 bases). Material: peripheral blood. This TCR derives from a human donor in a cohort sampled during active COVID-19. CDR3 bases: TGTGCCAGCAGTGACCAGGCGGGGGATTCACCCCTCCACTTT. Translation gives CASSDQAGDSPLHF.